This is a list of T cell receptor beta chains from one sample in a study of blood T cell repertoires in COVID-19. Assay used: immunoSEQ multiplex PCR; TCRdb lists only in-frame clones, some missing. In the table there are a few hundred thousand clones, approximately 88% of which are singletons. Sequencing was carried out using peripheral blood. These receptor sequences come from a woman in her forties or fifties with COVID-19, enrolled during active disease. Both conserved end residues are part of each CDR3. A D gene is named only where the DNA matches it firmly. Not all rows give a size; the values are once, few, many and, for expanded clones, a class.

v_call	d_call	clone_size	j_call	cdr3_nt	cdr3_aa
TRBV5-3	TRBD1	-	TRBJ1-2	TGTGCCAGGAACCGGGACAGAACCTTTCAGGGCTACACCTTC	CARNRDRTFQGYTF
TRBV7-6	-	-	TRBJ1-2	TGTGCCAGCAGCTTAGAAGCCCGAGGCGGTTATCATGGCTACACCTTC	CASSLEARGGYHGYTF
TRBV7-8	-	once	TRBJ2-7	TGTGCCAGCAGCTTAGTCTCGGTGGCCTACGAGCAGTACTTC	CASSLVSVAYEQYF
TRBV2	TRBD1	-	TRBJ1-1	TGTGCCAGCAGCTCCGGGACAGGGTATCGGGCTTTCTTT	CASSSGTGYRAFF
TRBV27	-	-	TRBJ1-1	TGTGCCAGCAGTTTTGGAGGTCATACTGAAGCTTTCTTT	CASSFGGHTEAFF
TRBV9	TRBD1	once	TRBJ1-2	TGTGCCAGCAGCGTAGTAGGGGGCGCCTCGGAGGGCTACACCTTC	CASSVVGGASEGYTF
TRBV6-5	-	-	TRBJ2-7	TGTGCCAGCAGGGCCCGACTGCTGTCCTACGAGCAGTACTTC	CASRARLLSYEQYF
TRBV2	-	-	TRBJ1-5	TGTGCCAGCAGTGAGGGGGGTCTTAGCAATCAGCCCCAGCATTTT	CASSEGGLSNQPQHF
TRBV30	-	-	TRBJ1-2	TGTGCCTGGAGTGTTACAGGGAGTTCGAGCTATGGCTACACCTTC	CAWSVTGSSSYGYTF
TRBV5-1	-	-	TRBJ1-4	TGCGCCAGCAGCTTGGTGTCGGCTAATGAAAAACTGTTTTTT	CASSLVSANEKLFF
TRBV7-9	TRBD1	-	TRBJ1-4	TGTGCCAGCAGCTCCCAAAGGACAGGCCTTAATGAAAAACTGTTTTTT	CASSSQRTGLNEKLFF
TRBV19	-	-	TRBJ1-2	TGTGCCAGTAGTATTAAGGACTCAGCTAACTATGGCTACACCTTC	CASSIKDSANYGYTF
TRBV18	-	-	TRBJ1-2	TGTGCCAGCTCACCCAAGCCACTCGGTGGCTACACCTTC	CASSPKPLGGYTF
TRBV12-5	TRBD1	-	TRBJ1-1	TGTGCTAGTGGTTTGGTAATAGGTAGGACAGGGGGCACTGAAGCTTTCTTT	CASGLVIGRTGGTEAFF
TRBV5-5	TRBD1	-	TRBJ2-5	TGTGCCAGCAGCTCACCGGGACAGGGAGGAGAGACCCAGTACTTC	CASSSPGQGGETQYF
TRBV7-2	-	-	TRBJ2-7	TGTGCCAGCAGCGACATCAACCGGGACATTTACGAGCAGTACTTC	CASSDINRDIYEQYF
TRBV5-6	-	-	TRBJ1-5	TGTGCCAGCAGTTTTTACAGGTTACCCCAGCATTTT	CASSFYRLPQHF
TRBV7-2	-	-	TRBJ1-1	TGTGCCAGCAGCTCCTCAAGCGCCGGGGGATTGAGTGAAGCTTTCTTT	CASSSSSAGGLSEAFF
TRBV5-4	-	once	TRBJ1-1	TGTGCCAGCAGCTTGCGGGGGGCGGACACTGAAGCTTTCTTT	CASSLRGADTEAFF
TRBV19	TRBD1	-	TRBJ2-7	TGTGCCAGTAGTTTCCGGGACAGTCCCTACGAGCAGTACTTC	CASSFRDSPYEQYF
TRBV7-3	-	few	TRBJ1-1	TGTGCCAGCAGCTTCAGAGGGAACACTGAAGCTTTCTTT	CASSFRGNTEAFF
TRBV6-1	-	-	TRBJ1-1	TGTGCCAGCAGTGAAGCCGACACCCAGAAAGCTTTCTTT	CASSEADTQKAFF
TRBV12-5	TRBD1	-	TRBJ1-4	TGTGCTAGTGGTTCTACAGGGGCTTTAGGTGAAAAACTGTTTTTT	CASGSTGALGEKLFF
TRBV6-1	TRBD1	-	TRBJ1-1	TGTGCCAGCAGTGATTTGGGACAGAGCACTGAAGCTTTCTTT	CASSDLGQSTEAFF
TRBV29-1	-	-	TRBJ2-5	TGCAGCGTTGGGAGGGGTGCGGAGACCCAGTACTTC	CSVGRGAETQYF
TRBV7-9	-	-	TRBJ2-3	TGTGCCAGCAGCCCGTATGTAACAGCCAGCACAGATACGCAGTATTTT	CASSPYVTASTDTQYF
TRBV2	-	-	TRBJ1-2	TGTGCCAGCAGTGATCGGGGGGCGGATGGCTACACCTTC	CASSDRGADGYTF
TRBV11-2	TRBD1	-	TRBJ1-3	TGTGCCAGCAGCCGTCGGGGGGGACAGATCTCTGGAAACACCATATATTTT	CASSRRGGQISGNTIYF
TRBV15	-	few	TRBJ1-2	TGTGCCACCAGCAGAGACCACGTCCGGGCGGGCGGCTATGGCTACACCTTC	CATSRDHVRAGGYGYTF
TRBV10-1	-	-	TRBJ2-6	TGCGCCAGCTTTGACAGGCTCTCTGGGGCCAACGTCCTGACTTTC	CASFDRLSGANVLTF
TRBV2	TRBD1	-	TRBJ1-1	TGTGCCAGCAGGAACAGGGGGTTAAATGAAGCTTTCTTT	CASRNRGLNEAFF
TRBV27	TRBD1	-	TRBJ2-1	TGTGCCAGCAGTTTATTCTCGGTATCGAGACAGGGCAATGAGCAGTTCTTC	CASSLFSVSRQGNEQFF